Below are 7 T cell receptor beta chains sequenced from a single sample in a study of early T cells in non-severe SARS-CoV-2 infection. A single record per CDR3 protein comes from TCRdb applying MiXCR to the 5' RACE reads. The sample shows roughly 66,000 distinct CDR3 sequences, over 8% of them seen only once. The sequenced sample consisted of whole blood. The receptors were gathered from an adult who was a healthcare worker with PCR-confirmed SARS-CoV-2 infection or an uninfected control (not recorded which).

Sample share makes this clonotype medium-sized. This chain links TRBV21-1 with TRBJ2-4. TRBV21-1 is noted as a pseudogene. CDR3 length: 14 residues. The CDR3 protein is CASSKGTAKNIQYF. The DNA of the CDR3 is TGTGCCAGCAGCAAAGGGACAGCCAAAAACATTCAGTACTTC.

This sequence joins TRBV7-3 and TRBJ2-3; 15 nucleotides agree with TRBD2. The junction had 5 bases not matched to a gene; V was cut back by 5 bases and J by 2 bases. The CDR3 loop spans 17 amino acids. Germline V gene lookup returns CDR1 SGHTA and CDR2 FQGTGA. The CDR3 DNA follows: TGTGCCAGCAGCCTTGGGACTAGCGGGAGGTTCACAGATACGCAGTATTTT. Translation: CASSLGTSGRFTDTQYF.

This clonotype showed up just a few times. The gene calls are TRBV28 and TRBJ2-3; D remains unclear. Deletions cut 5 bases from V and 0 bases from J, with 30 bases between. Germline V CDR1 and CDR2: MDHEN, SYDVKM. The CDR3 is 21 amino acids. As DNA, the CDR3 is TGTGCCAGCAGTCCCTACCAAGGATGGGGTAGTGGCATATCTAGCACAGATACGCAGTATTTT. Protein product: CASSPYQGWGSGISSTDTQYF.

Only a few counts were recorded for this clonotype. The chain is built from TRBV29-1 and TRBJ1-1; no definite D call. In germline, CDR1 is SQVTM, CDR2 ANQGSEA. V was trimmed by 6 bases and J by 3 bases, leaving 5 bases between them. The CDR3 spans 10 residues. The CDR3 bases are TGCAGCGTCTTATACACTGAAGCTTTCTTT. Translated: CSVLYTEAFF.

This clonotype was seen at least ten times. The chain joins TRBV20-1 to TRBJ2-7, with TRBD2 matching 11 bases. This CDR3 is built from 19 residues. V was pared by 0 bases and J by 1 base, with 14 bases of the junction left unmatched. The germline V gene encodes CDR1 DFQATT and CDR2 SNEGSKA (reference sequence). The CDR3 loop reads CSARDEWGRRLAGSYEQYF. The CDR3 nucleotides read TGCAGTGCTAGAGATGAGTGGGGCCGTAGACTAGCGGGATCCTACGAGCAGTACTTC.

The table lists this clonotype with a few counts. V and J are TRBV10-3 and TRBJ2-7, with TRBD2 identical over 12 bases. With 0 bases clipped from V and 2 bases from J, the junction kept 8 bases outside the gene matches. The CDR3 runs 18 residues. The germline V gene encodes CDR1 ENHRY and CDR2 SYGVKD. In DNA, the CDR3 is TGTGCCATCAGTGAGTCGTCTAGCGGGAGGGCCCTCACCTACGAGCAGTACTTC. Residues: CAISESSSGRALTYEQYF.

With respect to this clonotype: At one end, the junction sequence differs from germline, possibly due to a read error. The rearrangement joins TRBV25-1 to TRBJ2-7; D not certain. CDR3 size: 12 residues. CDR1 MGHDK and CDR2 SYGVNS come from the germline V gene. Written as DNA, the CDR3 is TGTGCCACATCCAACCTCGGCTACGAGCAGTGCTTC. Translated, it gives CATSNLGYEQCF.